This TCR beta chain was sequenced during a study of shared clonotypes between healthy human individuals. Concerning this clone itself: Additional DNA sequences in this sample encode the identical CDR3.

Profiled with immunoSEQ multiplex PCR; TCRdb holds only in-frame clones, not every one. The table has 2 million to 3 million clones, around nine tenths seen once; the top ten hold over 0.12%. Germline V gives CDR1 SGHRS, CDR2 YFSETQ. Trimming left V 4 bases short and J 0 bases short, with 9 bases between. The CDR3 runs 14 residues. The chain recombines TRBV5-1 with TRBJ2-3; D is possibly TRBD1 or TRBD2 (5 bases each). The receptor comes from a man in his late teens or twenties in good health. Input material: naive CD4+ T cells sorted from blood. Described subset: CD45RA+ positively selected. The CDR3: CASSLGDSTDTQYF. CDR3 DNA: TGCGCCAGCAGCCTGGGGGACAGCACAGATACGCAGTATTTT.